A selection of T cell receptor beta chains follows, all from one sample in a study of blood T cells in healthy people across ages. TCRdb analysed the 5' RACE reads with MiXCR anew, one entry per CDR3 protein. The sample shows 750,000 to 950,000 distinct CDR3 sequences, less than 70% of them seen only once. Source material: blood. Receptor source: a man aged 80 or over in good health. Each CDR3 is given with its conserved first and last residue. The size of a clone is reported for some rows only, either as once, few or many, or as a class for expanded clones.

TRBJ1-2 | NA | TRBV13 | CASSSRRPRHYGYTF
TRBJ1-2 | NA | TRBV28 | CASRRDRTKGDGYTF
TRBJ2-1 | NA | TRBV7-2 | CASSLVSRFPEQFF
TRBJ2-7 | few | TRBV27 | CASSLWGDNEQYF
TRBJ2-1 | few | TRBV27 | CASSFYGQGGEQFF
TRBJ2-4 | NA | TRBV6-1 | CASSTEKKNIQYF
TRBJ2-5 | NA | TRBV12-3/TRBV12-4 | CASSHPVSQETQYF
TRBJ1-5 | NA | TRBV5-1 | CASSLSGRSQPQHF
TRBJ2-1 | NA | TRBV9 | CASSDGWGNSYNEQFF
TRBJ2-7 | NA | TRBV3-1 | CASSRGTGDGGEQYF
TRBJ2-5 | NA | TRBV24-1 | CATSDPGTAQETQYF
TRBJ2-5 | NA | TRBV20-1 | CSARTSFETQYF
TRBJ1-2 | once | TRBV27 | CASSKGIDTNYGYTF
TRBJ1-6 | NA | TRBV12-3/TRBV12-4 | CASSSWGLNSPLHF
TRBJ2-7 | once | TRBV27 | CASSRQGAVLFEQYF
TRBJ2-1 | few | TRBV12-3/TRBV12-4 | CASSLKLGTYNEQFF
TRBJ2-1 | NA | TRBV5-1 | CASSPGRAGKRKQFF
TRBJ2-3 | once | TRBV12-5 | CASGISGTDTQYF
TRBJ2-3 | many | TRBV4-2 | CASSQDRSTSGTPSMGTDTQYF
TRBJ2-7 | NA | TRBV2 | CASSVTQGGEQYF
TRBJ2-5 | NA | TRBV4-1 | CASSQDGGGHQETQYF
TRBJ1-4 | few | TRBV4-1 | CASSQVTGTGAEKLFF
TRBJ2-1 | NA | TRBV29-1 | CSVDRLAGVRKNEQFF
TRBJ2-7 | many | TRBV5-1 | CASSPAGSSYEQYF
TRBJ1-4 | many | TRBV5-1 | CASTLTGGNEKLFF
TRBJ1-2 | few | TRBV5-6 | CASSFRGLYGYTF
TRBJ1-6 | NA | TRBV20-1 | CSASRLPGQNSPLHF
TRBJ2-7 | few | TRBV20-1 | CSAADRRSSYEQYF
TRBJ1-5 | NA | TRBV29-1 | CSTRDRDNQPQHF
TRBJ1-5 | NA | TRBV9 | CASSVGDRGPQPQHF
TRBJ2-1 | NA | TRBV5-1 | CASGGRESSYNEQFF
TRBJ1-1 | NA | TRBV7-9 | CASSDRGVTEAFF
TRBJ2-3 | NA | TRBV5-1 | CASGLGQGASTDTQYF
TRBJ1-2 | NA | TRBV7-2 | CASSPRRRDGYTF
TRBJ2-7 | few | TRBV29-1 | CSVESAGFEQYF
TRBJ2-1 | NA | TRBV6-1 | CASTTVLADNEQFF
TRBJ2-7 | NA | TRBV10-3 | CAISPGARGDEQYF
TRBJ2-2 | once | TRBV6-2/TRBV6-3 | CASYWGRENTGELFF
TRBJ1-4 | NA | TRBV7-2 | CASSSHGGSQLFF
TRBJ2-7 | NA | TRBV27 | CASSLSSLAGVPYEQYF
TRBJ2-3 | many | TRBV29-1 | CSVVGSVDTQYF
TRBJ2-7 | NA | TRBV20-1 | CSARDGDRGSYEQYF
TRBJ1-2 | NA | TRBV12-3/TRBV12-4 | CASSPYEGRRKEGYTF
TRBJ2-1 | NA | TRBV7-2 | CASSSNPRWEQFF
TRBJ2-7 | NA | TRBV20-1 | CSANQPRGRYYEQYF
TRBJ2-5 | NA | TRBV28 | CASSLQGLVGEQYF
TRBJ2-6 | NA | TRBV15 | CATSRDLNRVTGANVLTF
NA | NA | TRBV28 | CASSRGQGRQTQYF
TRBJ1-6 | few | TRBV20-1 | CSARDRGLYPYNSPLHF
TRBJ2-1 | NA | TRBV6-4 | CASSDDPTSGRAGDEQFF
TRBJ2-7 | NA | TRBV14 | CASSQELAGVGEQYF